This T cell receptor beta chain was obtained from a study of shared clonotypes between healthy human individuals. Study overall: In total, the donors were two women and three men aged 18 to 49.

The study's findings and limits: Despite large depth, rarefaction showed incomplete sorted-subset sequencing. The researchers took only blood, and tissue repertoires probably look different.

Profiling relied on immunoSEQ multiplex PCR, and the TCRdb table lists in-frame clones only, not all of them. The profile shows hundreds of thousands of clones, about 95% of them singletons. A word on this clone: Antigen unknown.

Only CD45RO-negative cells positively selected for CCR7 counted as naive CD8 cells, so terminally differentiated effector memory CD45RA+ cells were excluded. V lost 3 bases, J lost 7 bases, and 7 bases lay in between. Germline V gene lookup returns CDR1 WNHNN and CDR2 SYGVQD (reference sequence). The CDR3 length is 12 residues. This chain links TRBV10-1 with TRBJ2-1; D is unclear. Sequences were obtained from naive CD8+ T cells sorted from blood. The TCR was taken from a woman in her twenties or thirties in good health. CDR3 region: CASSELDNEQFF. In DNA, the CDR3 is TGCGCCAGCAGTGAACTCGATAATGAGCAGTTCTTC.